One and the same sample provided the 30 T cell receptor beta chains below, sequenced in a study of T cell repertoires in cytomegalovirus infection. A single record per CDR3 protein comes from TCRdb applying MiXCR to the reads. This sample has 500,000 or so distinct CDR3 sequences, with about 17% found just once. What was sequenced was CD8+ T cells from PBMCs. Source of these receptors: a human donor in good health (CMV status not recorded). Some clones in this sample may be carry-over from other donors' samples.

This clonotype was detected many times. The chain carries TRBV11-2 and TRBJ1-4, with D hard to call. CDR1 is SGHAT and CDR2 is FQNNGV in the germline V gene. With 2 bases removed from V and 0 bases from J, the gap between germline ends came to 10 bases. This CDR3 has 16 residues. The CDR3 reads CASSLRADATNEKLFF. The CDR3 nucleotides are TGTGCCAGCAGCTTAAGGGCCGATGCAACTAATGAAAAACTGTTTTTT.

The rearrangement joins TRBV3-1 to TRBJ2-7, with D possibly being TRBD2 (6 bases). Trimming shortened V by 0 bases and J by 5 bases, and 17 bases separated the two germline ends. Germline lookup yields CDR1 LGHDT and CDR2 YNNKEL (reference sequence). The CDR3 runs to 16 residues. In DNA, the CDR3 is TGTGCCAGCAGCCAAGATCTTTCGGGGAGGTGGAACGAGCAGTACTTC. Protein product: CASSQDLSGRWNEQYF.

This clonotype was picked up a small number of times. This chain connects TRBV29-1 to TRBJ2-6; 13 bases are shared with TRBD2. V shed 6 bases and J 0 bases; nucleotides not matched to a gene: 11. Germline values: CDR1 SQVTM, CDR2 ANQGSEA. This CDR3 is 19 amino acids long. The CDR3: CSVLFRGLAGVSGANVLTF. CDR3 bases: TGCAGCGTCCTATTCCGTGGACTAGCGGGGGTCTCTGGGGCCAACGTCCTGACTTTC.

Ten or more counts support this clonotype. The CDR3 protein is CASSSRLAGGNTDTQYF. CDR3 DNA: TGTGCCAGCAGCTCCCGACTAGCGGGAGGGAACACAGATACGCAGTATTTT. The chain employs TRBV7-8 and TRBJ2-3; 14 nucleotides match TRBD2. The CDR3 consists of 17 residues. Germline CDR1 is SGHVS and CDR2 is FQNEAQ. Trimming removed 4 bases from V and 2 bases from J; junction bases left unmatched: 5. Variable domain in full (rest from reference TRBV7-8 and TRBJ2-3): GAGVSQSPRYKVAKRGQDVALRCDPISGHVSLFWYQQALGQGPEFLTYFQNEAQLDKSGLPSDRFFAERPEGSVSTLKIQRTQQEDSAVYLCASSSRLAGGNTDTQYFGPGTRLTVL.

This clonotype was observed many times. V usage is TRBV7-9 and J usage is TRBJ2-1, with TRBD2 matching over 9 bases. This CDR3 is 16 amino acids long. Germline values: CDR1 SEHNR, CDR2 FQNEAQ (reference sequence). V lost 3 bases, J lost 7 bases, and 10 bases stayed unmatched. This chain's CDR3 is CASSFPGAGGKNEQFF. CDR3 DNA: TGTGCCAGCAGCTTCCCCGGTGCGGGAGGGAAGAATGAGCAGTTCTTC.

This clonotype has just a few counts. V gene TRBV12-3 or TRBV12-4 combines with J gene TRBJ2-1; 10 bases map to TRBD2. This CDR3 comprises 15 residues. Unmatched junction bases numbered 5, after V lost 7 bases and J lost 2 bases. CDR3 protein: CASMLAGATYNEQFF. DNA of the CDR3: TGTGCCAGCATGCTAGCGGGGGCGACCTACAATGAGCAGTTCTTC.

The chain combines TRBV7-3 with TRBJ2-3; 11 bases are a match to TRBD2. V lost 4 bases and J lost 4; bases outside the gene matches: 7. From germline, CDR1 is SGHTA and CDR2 FQGTGA. The CDR3 extends over 16 amino acids. The CDR3 nucleotides are TGTGCCAGCAGCTCGATAGCGGGAGGGCCACCAGATACGCAGTATTTT. Translating it yields CASSSIAGGPPDTQYF.

This clonotype was seen many times. The genes are TRBV7-8 and TRBJ2-4; 7 nucleotides align to TRBD1. The length of the CDR3 is 15 residues. Trimming took 5 bases from V and 6 from J; bases not matched to a gene: 10. Germline CDR1 reads SGHVS; CDR2 reads FQNEAQ. The CDR3 DNA sequence: TGTGCCAGCAGCCCCCGACAGGGCCCCCTAAACATTCAGTACTTC. Protein sequence: CASSPRQGPLNIQYF.

The table lists this clonotype with many counts. In DNA, the CDR3 is TGTGCCAGCAGCCGAAAGGACAGGGGGGCAGCTTATAGCAATCAGCCCCAGCATTTT. Its translation is CASSRKDRGAAYSNQPQHF. This chain connects TRBV2 to TRBJ1-5; 10 bases match TRBD1. With V trimmed by 6 bases and J by 0 bases, 14 bases remained unmatched. Germline CDR1 SNHLY, CDR2 FYNNEI. The CDR3 has 19 residues.

The V gene is TRBV29-1, the J gene TRBJ1-2, with 8 positions matching TRBD1. The CDR3 has 12 amino acids. With V trimmed by 3 bases and J by 4 bases, 1 base remained unmatched. The germline V gene has CDR1 SQVTM and CDR2 ANQGSEA. CDR3 protein: CSVDRGPYGYTF. The CDR3 DNA reads TGCAGCGTTGACAGGGGGCCCTATGGCTACACCTTC.

This clonotype was seen only a few times. The V gene is TRBV20-1, the J gene TRBJ2-7, with 7 bases identical to TRBD2. The germline V gene encodes CDR1 DFQATT and CDR2 SNEGSKA (reference sequence). The V and J ends lost 6 bases and 2 bases, in that order; junction bases with no gene match: 7. The CDR3 covers 13 residues. In DNA form, the CDR3 reads TGCAGTGCAACCGGGACTAACCCCTACGAGCAGTACTTC. Translated: CSATGTNPYEQYF.

This clonotype was observed many times. The chain employs TRBV19 and TRBJ1-5; D not resolved. Germline CDR1 LNHDA, CDR2 SQIVND (reference sequence). Trimming removed 0 bases at V and 0 bases at J, with 15 bases between. The CDR3 sequence is 18 residues long. As DNA, the CDR3 is TGTGCCAGTAGTATAGACGGCGTCACGGGGATTAGCAATCAGCCCCAGCATTTT. It encodes CASSIDGVTGISNQPQHF. The full variable domain, completed using reference TRBV19 and TRBJ1-5, is DGGITQSPKYLFRKEGQNVTLSCEQNLNHDAMYWYRQDPGQGLRLIYYSQIVNDFQKGDIAEGYSVSREKKESFPLTVTSAQKNPTAFYLCASSIDGVTGISNQPQHFGDGTRLSIL.

The rearrangement joins TRBV5-1 to TRBJ1-6; D not certain. CDR1 and CDR2 from the germline V gene are SGHRS and YFSETQ. Trimming cost V 4 bases and J 8 bases, with 13 bases left between them. There are 14 residues in the CDR3. CDR3 protein: CASSRRAVDSPLHF. The CDR3 bases are TGCGCCAGCAGCAGGCGGGCAGTCGATTCACCCCTCCACTTT.

Concerning this clonotype: A much bigger clone sits one base away, suggesting this may be a read error. The CDR3 does not close with the conserved phenylalanine or tryptophan, likely indicating a read error. The chain carries TRBV6-1 and TRBJ2-3, with no clear D. The CDR3 runs to 17 residues. The V end lost 1 base, the J end lost 4 bases, and 18 bases lay between the germline ends. The germline CDR1 and CDR2 sequences are MNHNS and SASEGT. The CDR3 DNA follows: TGTGCCAGCAGTGAAGAGGGCCTAGACCCCTCATCAGATACGCAGTATTAT. Its translation is CASSEEGLDPSSDTQYY.

In the case of this clonotype: This may come from a read error, since a much larger clone is one base off. The chain couples TRBV5-4 to TRBJ1-1; 7 bases agree with TRBD1. The CDR3 runs to 16 residues. Germline CDR1 reads SGHNT; CDR2 reads YYREEE (reference sequence). V lost 4 bases, J lost 3 bases, and 12 bases stayed unmatched. As DNA, the CDR3 is TGTGCCAGCAGCCCTCCCTTCCAGGGGGGTGACACTGAAGCTTTCTTT. The encoded protein is CASSPPFQGGDTEAFF.

This clonotype was detected only a few times. The chain carries TRBV11-2 and TRBJ1-3, with a tentative D call TRBD1 (6 bases). The CDR3 runs to 15 residues. Germline CDR1 SGHAT, CDR2 FQNNGV. V lost 3 bases and J 4 bases, leaving 13 bases between the germline ends. CDR3 residues: CASSFEGGGGNTIYF. As DNA, the CDR3 is TGTGCCAGCAGCTTTGAGGGGGGGGGAGGAAACACCATATATTTT.

This clonotype occurred a few times. The chain couples TRBV6-5 to TRBJ2-1; D not resolved. Germline V gene sequence: CDR1 MNHEY, CDR2 SVGAGI. V lost 2 bases and J 2 bases, leaving 10 bases between the germline ends. The CDR3 runs 15 residues. The CDR3 here is CASSYESMPYNEQFF. In DNA, the CDR3 is TGTGCCAGCAGTTACGAAAGTATGCCCTACAATGAGCAGTTCTTC.

There are a few counts of this clonotype. V is TRBV6-5 and J is TRBJ2-1; tentatively, D is TRBD2 (5 bases). CDR1 is MNHEY and CDR2 is SVGAGI in the germline V gene. The CDR3 covers 14 residues. V dropped 2 bases and J dropped 7 bases, with 12 bases sitting between them. This CDR3 reads CASSYNPRGNEQFF. The CDR3 region has the DNA TGTGCCAGCAGTTACAACCCTCGGGGAAATGAGCAGTTCTTC.

This clonotype was seen at least ten times. The rearrangement uses TRBV27 and TRBJ2-2; D might be TRBD1 (6 bases). The germline gives CDR1 MNHEY, CDR2 SMNVEV (reference sequence). Trimming stripped 3 bases from V and 2 bases from J, with 10 bases between. The CDR3 totals 15 residues. DNA of the CDR3: TGTGCCAGCAGTTTCAGGGGATTTAACACCGGGGAGCTGTTTTTT. Residues: CASSFRGFNTGELFF.

This chain links TRBV10-3 with TRBJ2-7, with D tentatively TRBD1 or TRBD2 (6 bases each). Trimming left V 3 bases short and J 3 bases short, with 15 bases between. Per the germline V gene, CDR1 is ENHRY and CDR2 is SYGVKD. There are 15 residues in the CDR3. The CDR3 nucleotides read TGTGCCATCAGTGATCTGAAGGGGGGTAACTACGAGCAGTACTTC. This codes for CAISDLKGGNYEQYF.

This clonotype was recorded many times. The J gene is TRBJ2-3, the V gene TRBV7-3; no firm D call. Germline-derived CDR1 and CDR2 are SGHTA and FQGTGA. This CDR3 comprises 15 residues. Trimming left V 1 base short and J 0 bases short, with 8 bases between. The CDR3 reads CASSLIVSSTDTQYF. In nucleotides, the CDR3 is TGTGCCAGCAGCTTAATTGTTAGTAGCACAGATACGCAGTATTTT. Full variable domain (outside the CDR3, taken from reference TRBV7-3 and TRBJ2-3): GAGVSQTPSNKVTEKGKYVELRCDPISGHTALYWYRQSLGQGPEFLIYFQGTGAADDSGLPNDRFFAVRPEGSVSTLKIQRTERGDSAVYLCASSLIVSSTDTQYFGPGTRLTVL.

At least ten counts were recorded for this clonotype. The chain employs TRBV7-3 and TRBJ1-1, with 9 bases lining up with TRBD1. Looked up from germline, CDR1 is SGHTA and CDR2 is FQGTGA. The CDR3 totals 14 residues. V shed 4 bases, J shed 4 bases, and the junction held 4 bases outside the gene matches. CDR3 loop: CASSSTGGITEAFF. Written as DNA, the CDR3 is TGTGCCAGCAGCTCGACAGGGGGGATCACTGAAGCTTTCTTT. The full variable domain, its missing parts supplied by reference TRBV7-3 and TRBJ1-1, is GAGVSQTPSNKVTEKGKYVELRCDPISGHTALYWYRQSLGQGPEFLIYFQGTGAADDSGLPNDRFFAVRPEGSVSTLKIQRTERGDSAVYLCASSSTGGITEAFFGQGTRLTVV.

This clonotype was observed many times. This chain links TRBV7-9 with TRBJ2-5, with TRBD1 matching 11 bases. V shed 4 bases and J 5 bases; nucleotides not matched to a gene: 9. This CDR3 is built from 16 residues. Germline V lookup: CDR1 SEHNR, CDR2 FQNEAQ (reference sequence). CDR3: CASSYRTGGAQETQYF. CDR3 DNA sequence: TGTGCCAGCAGCTATCGGACAGGGGGCGCTCAGGAGACCCAGTACTTC.

The chain carries TRBV3-1 and TRBJ2-1; D call uncertain. V gave up 1 base and J gave up 8 bases, with 15 bases separating them. CDR1 is LGHDT and CDR2 is YNNKEL in the germline V gene (reference sequence). There are 15 residues in the CDR3. CDR3 protein: CASSQVGWVVHEQFF. The CDR3 DNA reads TGTGCCAGCAGCCAAGTAGGATGGGTTGTCCATGAGCAGTTCTTC.

Many counts were recorded for this clonotype. This chain connects TRBV7-9 to TRBJ2-7; D is undetermined. V lost 4 bases to trimming and J lost 6 bases, with 7 bases between them. The germline CDR1 and CDR2 sequences are SEHNR and FQNEAQ (reference sequence). The CDR3 loop spans 11 amino acids. The CDR3 sequence is CASSSVGEQYF. The DNA of the CDR3 is TGTGCCAGCAGCTCCGTGGGCGAGCAGTACTTC.

The chain is built from TRBV6-5 and TRBJ1-4; D might be TRBD1 (6 bases). With 6 bases removed from V and 5 bases from J, the gap between germline ends came to 13 bases. Germline assignment: CDR1 MNHEY and CDR2 SVGAGI. The CDR3 extends over 14 amino acids. The CDR3 DNA reads as TGTGCCAGCAGCCTACAGGGACCGAATGAAAAACTGTTTTTT. As protein: CASSLQGPNEKLFF.

In its sample, this clonotype was seen many times. The CDR3 loop is CASSYKKTESSPLHF. CDR3 coding DNA: TGTGCCAGCAGTTATAAAAAGACAGAAAGTTCACCCCTCCACTTT. This sequence joins TRBV28 and TRBJ1-6; possible D gene TRBD1, 5 bases. CDR3 length: 15 amino acids. The germline CDR1 and CDR2 sequences are MDHEN and SYDVKM. V lost 4 bases and J 9 bases, leaving 16 bases between the germline ends.

The chain links TRBV5-6 to TRBJ1-2; tentative D call: TRBD1 (5 bases). V dropped 4 bases and J dropped 4 bases, with 17 bases sitting between them. CDR3 size: 15 residues. CDR1 SGHDT and CDR2 YYEEEE come from the germline V gene. Written as DNA, the CDR3 is TGTGCCAGCAGCCCAACAGGAGCTAACTTCTATGGCTACACCTTC. It encodes CASSPTGANFYGYTF.

This clonotype has only a few counts. V and J are TRBV11-3 and TRBJ2-3; 9 nucleotides align to TRBD1. V trimming: 4 bases; J trimming: 2 bases; junction bases outside the gene matches: 7. CDR3 length: 16 residues. Germline V gene data show CDR1 as SGHNT and CDR2 as YENEEA. In nucleotides, the CDR3 is TGTGCCAGCAGCTCAGCAGGGACAGGGAACACAGATACGCAGTATTTT. Translated, it gives CASSSAGTGNTDTQYF. Full variable domain (outside the CDR3, taken from reference TRBV11-3 and TRBJ2-3): EAGVVQSPRYKIIEKKQPVAFWCNPISGHNTLYWYLQNLGQGPELLIRYENEEAVDDSQLPKDRFSAERLKGVDSTLKIQPAELGDSAVYLCASSSAGTGNTDTQYFGPGTRLTVL.

This clonotype was seen more than once but under ten times. CDR3 amino acids: CASSREPGQGNEQYF. CDR3 coding DNA: TGTGCCAGCAGCCGAGAACCGGGACAGGGGAACGAGCAGTACTTC. The chain couples TRBV11-2 to TRBJ2-7, with TRBD1 matching 10 bases. Germline CDR1 and CDR2: SGHAT and FQNNGV. The V segment lost 5 bases and the J segment 5 bases; nucleotides outside the gene matches: 9. The CDR3 extends over 15 amino acids.